The 23 T cell receptor beta chains below were found in one sample sequenced in a study of CD8 T cells in Susac syndrome (dated by TCRdb to about 2019). The library was produced with the immunoSEQ multiplex PCR assay. RNA was extracted with the RNeasy kit and roughly 0.45 to 1 ug was reverse transcribed using random hexamers. TCRdb handled the public reads itself, with Q25 trimming in fastp and clone calling in MiXCR, and kept productive beta chains. Each CDR3 protein appears once, grouped with its most common genes and DNA. This sample holds almost 450,000 distinct CDR3 sequences; approximately 85% were observed only once. The top ten hold 0.12% of the sample. Sequencing was done on a sample of CD8+ T cells from PBMCs. The source of these receptors is a human donor with multiple sclerosis.

This rearrangement joins TRBV19 to TRBJ2-7; tentatively, D is TRBD2 (6 bases). CDR1 and CDR2 (germline): LNHDA, SQIVND (reference sequence). This CDR3 is 15 amino acids long. Trimming took 6 bases from V and 2 from J, leaving 17 bases between them. As DNA, the CDR3 is TGTGCCAGTAGCACTCAGGGAGGACGAGCCTACGAGCAGTACTTC. The encoded protein is CASSTQGGRAYEQYF.

This sequence joins TRBV12-3 or TRBV12-4 and TRBJ1-1; TRBD1 is a possible D gene (5 bases). The CDR3 is made up of 13 amino acids. Trimming removed 7 bases at V and 4 bases at J, with 13 bases between. CDR3 sequence (DNA): TGTGCCAGCACCCTAACAGGTGGCACTGAAGCTTTCTTT. Translated, it gives CASTLTGGTEAFF.

The genes are TRBV27 and TRBJ2-2, with a possible D match to TRBD1 (5 bases). The germline V and J ends were trimmed by 5 bases and 4 bases, with 11 bases remaining between them. There are 14 residues in the CDR3. Germline loops: CDR1 MNHEY, CDR2 SMNVEV (reference sequence). The CDR3 sequence is CASSEAQGTGELFF. For the CDR3, the DNA is TGTGCCAGCAGTGAGGCTCAGGGCACCGGGGAGCTGTTTTTT.

The CDR3 coding sequence is TGCGCCAGCAGCCCCCAGGGGGTCGGAGAAAAACTGTTTTTT. Its protein is CASSPQGVGEKLFF. V usage is TRBV5-1 and J usage is TRBJ1-4, with 7 bases matching TRBD1. This CDR3 is built from 14 residues. Trimming removed 4 bases from V and 8 bases from J; junction bases left unmatched: 8. The germline gives CDR1 SGHRS, CDR2 YFSETQ.

In this sample, this clonotype turned up once. The rearrangement uses TRBV20-1 and TRBJ1-1; D possibly corresponds to TRBD1 (5 bases). Looked up from germline, CDR1 is DFQATT and CDR2 is SNEGSKA (reference sequence). The CDR3 spans 13 residues. The V end lost 6 bases, the J end lost 7 bases, and 18 bases lay between the germline ends. CDR3 loop: CSAEPGTANEAFF. The CDR3 nucleotides read TGCAGTGCGGAACCTGGGACGGCTAATGAAGCTTTCTTT.

A remark on this clonotype: Sequence at one end of the junction differs from germline and may be a read error. This rearrangement joins TRBV12-5 to TRBJ2-1; no clear D gene. The germline V gene encodes CDR1 LGHNT and CDR2 FRNRAP. The CDR3 is 13 amino acids. The CDR3 loop reads CASVLTPYNEQFF. In DNA form, the CDR3 reads TGTGCTAGTGTTTTGACCCCCTACAATGAGCAGTTCTTC.

The CDR3 region has the DNA TGTGCCAGCAGGGGACAGGACCCGGGCACCGGGGAGCTGTTTTTT. It is translated as CASRGQDPGTGELFF. This chain joins TRBV2 and TRBJ2-2, with 8 bases identical to TRBD1. CDR1 and CDR2 from the germline V gene are SNHLY and FYNNEI. The V gene end was trimmed by 6 bases and the J gene end by 4 bases; junction bases not matched to a gene: 7. This CDR3 region has 15 residues.

The chain employs TRBV5-1 and TRBJ2-1, with 9 bases that match TRBD1. The CDR3 totals 14 residues. In germline, CDR1 is SGHRS, CDR2 YFSETQ. Trimming at V came to 5 bases and at J to 8 bases, leaving 8 bases not matched to a gene. Here the CDR3 DNA reads TGCGCCAGCAGTTCCGGGACAGGGCTCGATGAGCAGTTCTTC. This codes for CASSSGTGLDEQFF.

The J gene is TRBJ2-1, the V gene TRBV27, with TRBD2 matching over 12 bases. The CDR3 sequence is 16 residues long. Germline V gene lookup returns CDR1 MNHEY and CDR2 SMNVEV (reference sequence). Trimming removed 4 bases from V and 4 bases from J; junction bases left unmatched: 5. The CDR3, as DNA: TGTGCCAGCAGTTCATATGGACTAGCGGGATACAATGAGCAGTTCTTC. Amino acids: CASSSYGLAGYNEQFF.

This chain joins TRBV27 and TRBJ2-7; D gene ambiguous. CDR3 length: 13 amino acids. V was clipped by 6 bases and J by 0 bases, with 9 bases between them. Germline CDR1 and CDR2: MNHEY and SMNVEV (reference sequence). CDR3 bases: TGTGCCAGCAGACAGTCGAGCTCCTACGAGCAGTACTTC. Amino acid sequence: CASRQSSSYEQYF.

The chain recombines TRBV27 with TRBJ2-1; D might be TRBD2 (6 bases). Germline V CDR1 and CDR2: MNHEY, SMNVEV (reference sequence). Trimming pared 0 bases from V and 4 bases from J, leaving 13 bases between. The CDR3 has 16 amino acids. The CDR3 DNA reads TGTGCCAGCAGTTTATCGGGAAAGGGAGGTTACAATGAGCAGTTCTTC. Translated: CASSLSGKGGYNEQFF.

The rearrangement uses TRBV7-6 and TRBJ2-7; 7 nucleotides line up with TRBD2. CDR1 is SGHVS, CDR2 FNYEAQ, per germline. The CDR3 has 16 amino acids. The J segment lost 5 bases and the V segment lost 3 bases, leaving 13 bases of the junction unmatched. The CDR3 reads CASSFGGRGAKDEQYF. Here the CDR3 DNA reads TGTGCCAGCAGCTTCGGGGGGAGAGGGGCCAAAGACGAGCAGTACTTC.

This clonotype was seen just once. This chain connects TRBV12-3 or TRBV12-4 to TRBJ2-1; D perhaps matches TRBD2 (5 bases). Trimming removed 3 bases from V and 8 bases from J, with 11 bases in between. CDR3 length equals 13 residues. CDR3 DNA: TGTGCCAGCAGTTTCACTAGAATCGATGAGCAGTTCTTC. Encoded protein: CASSFTRIDEQFF.

V gene TRBV2 combines with J gene TRBJ1-4, with D maybe TRBD1 (5 bases). The CDR3 totals 15 residues. Trimming left V 3 bases short and J 0 bases short, with 8 bases between. Germline V CDR1 and CDR2: SNHLY, FYNNEI. The CDR3 sequence: CASSDSGSTNEKLFF. CDR3 nucleotides: TGTGCCAGCAGTGATTCAGGGTCAACTAATGAAAAACTGTTTTTT.

This clonotype was detected only a few times. The CDR3 DNA reads as TGTGCCAGCAGCTTAGCGACCGAGCAGTACTTC. It translates to CASSLATEQYF. V usage is TRBV7-9 and J usage is TRBJ2-7, with D unresolved. The CDR3 covers 11 residues. Trimming took off 0 bases at V and 6 bases at J, with 3 bases between the two ends. The germline gives CDR1 SEHNR, CDR2 FQNEAQ (reference sequence).

This clonotype appeared a single time. The chain links TRBV5-1 to TRBJ2-5, with 12 bases that match TRBD2. The CDR3 spans 15 residues. CDR1 and CDR2 (germline): SGHRS, YFSETQ. Germline trimming cut 4 bases from V and 5 bases from J; bases unmatched to any gene: 6. The CDR3 DNA follows: TGCGCCAGCAGCCCGACTAGCGGGAGCGGGGAGACCCAGTACTTC. Encoded protein: CASSPTSGSGETQYF.

This chain connects TRBV7-8 to TRBJ1-1; tentative D call: TRBD1 (6 bases). Between the trimmed V and J ends, which lost 1 base and 4 bases, there was a span of 13 bases. This CDR3 spans 15 amino acids. Germline V lookup: CDR1 SGHVS, CDR2 FQNEAQ. CDR3 in DNA: TGTGCCAGCAGCTTAGTAGCAGGGGAGGGCACTGAAGCTTTCTTT. It specifies CASSLVAGEGTEAFF.

The chain carries TRBV27 and TRBJ1-1; 7 nucleotides agree with TRBD1. Germline trimming cut 2 bases from V and 0 bases from J; bases unmatched to any gene: 6. The CDR3 covers 16 residues. Germline V lookup: CDR1 MNHEY, CDR2 SMNVEV (reference sequence). CDR3: CASSLRSGGMNTEAFF. Written as DNA, the CDR3 is TGTGCCAGCAGTTTAAGGTCAGGGGGGATGAACACTGAAGCTTTCTTT.

The rearrangement joins TRBV11-1 to TRBJ2-1; 12 nucleotides align to TRBD1. The CDR3 has 21 amino acids. J lost 4 bases, V lost 5 bases, and 21 bases had no gene match. Germline V gene lookup returns CDR1 SGHAT and CDR2 FQDESV (reference sequence). CDR3 nucleotide sequence: TGTGCCAGCAGCATCGTTATGGGGACAGGGGGCAAAGTTCGAGTGTACAATGAGCAGTTCTTC. Amino acid sequence: CASSIVMGTGGKVRVYNEQFF.

V usage is TRBV10-3 and J usage is TRBJ1-2; D gene uncertain. V was shortened by 3 bases and J by 2 bases, with 7 bases between the two germline ends. The CDR3 sequence is 13 residues long. CDR1 ENHRY and CDR2 SYGVKD come from the germline V gene. This CDR3 is CAISDTGNYGYTF. CDR3 nucleotide sequence: TGTGCCATCAGTGATACCGGGAACTATGGCTACACCTTC.

CDR3 nucleotide sequence: TGTGCCAGCAGTTTTGAGGACAGGGTCCTCTATGGCTACACCTTC. Its protein is CASSFEDRVLYGYTF. This chain links TRBV28 with TRBJ1-2, with 8 nucleotides matching TRBD1. From germline, CDR1 is MDHEN and CDR2 SYDVKM. The V segment lost 3 bases and the J segment 4 bases; nucleotides outside the gene matches: 7. The CDR3 has 15 residues.

This sequence joins TRBV6-5 and TRBJ1-2, with TRBD1 identical over 7 bases. Germline trimming cut 6 bases from V and 6 bases from J; bases unmatched to any gene: 7. The CDR3 is 13 amino acids. Germline V gives CDR1 MNHEY, CDR2 SVGAGI. The CDR3 reads CASRRQGLDGYTF. The CDR3 region has the DNA TGTGCCAGCAGACGACAGGGATTAGATGGCTACACCTTC.

J is TRBJ2-2 and V is TRBV30; 11 bases map to TRBD2. This CDR3 comprises 15 residues. The V gene's germline CDR1 is GTSNPN and CDR2 SVGIG (reference sequence). V shed 0 bases and J 3 bases; nucleotides not matched to a gene: 0. Written as DNA, the CDR3 is TGTGCCTGGAGTGTACTAGCGGGGGACACCGGGGAGCTGTTTTTT. As protein: CAWSVLAGDTGELFF. The full variable domain, in which reference TRBV30 and TRBJ2-2 provide the parts outside the CDR3, is SQTIHQWPATLVQPVGSPLSLECTVEGTSNPNLYWYRQAAGRGLQLLFYSVGIGQISSEVPQNLSASRPQDRQFILSSKKLLLSDSGFYLCAWSVLAGDTGELFFGEGSRLTVL.